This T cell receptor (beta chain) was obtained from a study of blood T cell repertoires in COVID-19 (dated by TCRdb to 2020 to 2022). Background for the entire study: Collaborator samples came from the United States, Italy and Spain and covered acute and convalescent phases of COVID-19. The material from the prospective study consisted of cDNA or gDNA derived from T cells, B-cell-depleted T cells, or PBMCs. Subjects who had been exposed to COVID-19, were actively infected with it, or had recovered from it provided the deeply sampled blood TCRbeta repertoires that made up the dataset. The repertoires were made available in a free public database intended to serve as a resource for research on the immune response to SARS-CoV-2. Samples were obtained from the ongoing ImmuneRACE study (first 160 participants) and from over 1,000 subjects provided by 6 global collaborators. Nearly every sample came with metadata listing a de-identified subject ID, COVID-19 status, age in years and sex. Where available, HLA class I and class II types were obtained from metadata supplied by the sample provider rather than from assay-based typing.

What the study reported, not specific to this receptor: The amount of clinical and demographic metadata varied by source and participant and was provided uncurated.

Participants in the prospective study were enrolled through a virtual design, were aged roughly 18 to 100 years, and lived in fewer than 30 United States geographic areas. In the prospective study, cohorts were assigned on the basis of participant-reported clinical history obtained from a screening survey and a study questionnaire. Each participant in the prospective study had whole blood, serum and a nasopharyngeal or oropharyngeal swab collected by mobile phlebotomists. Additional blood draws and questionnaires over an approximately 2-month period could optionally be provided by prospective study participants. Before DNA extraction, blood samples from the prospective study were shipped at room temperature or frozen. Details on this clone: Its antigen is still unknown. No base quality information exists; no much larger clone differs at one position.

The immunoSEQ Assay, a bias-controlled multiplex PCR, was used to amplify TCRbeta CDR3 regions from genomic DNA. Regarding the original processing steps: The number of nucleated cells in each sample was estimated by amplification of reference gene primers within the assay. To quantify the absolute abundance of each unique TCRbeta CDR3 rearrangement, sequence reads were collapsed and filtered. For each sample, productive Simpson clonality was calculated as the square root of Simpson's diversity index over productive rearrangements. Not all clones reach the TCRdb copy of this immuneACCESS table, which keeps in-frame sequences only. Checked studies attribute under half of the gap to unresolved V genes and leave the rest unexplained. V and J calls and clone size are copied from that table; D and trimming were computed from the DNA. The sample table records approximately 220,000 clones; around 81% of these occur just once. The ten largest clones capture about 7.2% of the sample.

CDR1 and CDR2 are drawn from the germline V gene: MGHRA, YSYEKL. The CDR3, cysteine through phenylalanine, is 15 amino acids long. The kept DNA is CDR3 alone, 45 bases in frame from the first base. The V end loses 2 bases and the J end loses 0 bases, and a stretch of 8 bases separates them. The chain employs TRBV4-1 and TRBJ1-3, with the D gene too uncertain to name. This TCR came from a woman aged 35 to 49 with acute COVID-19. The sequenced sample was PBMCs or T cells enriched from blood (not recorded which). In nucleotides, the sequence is TGCGCCAGCAGCCAAACCCAGATCTCTGGAAACACCATATATTTT. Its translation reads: CASSQTQISGNTIYF.